This T cell receptor beta chain emerged from a study of shared clonotypes between healthy human individuals. TCRdb's table, derived via immunoSEQ multiplex PCR, lists solely in-frame clones and lacks some. This sample has more than 2 million clones; approximately 94% occur once, and the top ten carry roughly 0.13%. Germline V lookup: CDR1 SGHRS, CDR2 YFSETQ. The CDR3 has 14 amino acids. V lost 4 bases to trimming and J lost 2 bases; unmatched junction nucleotides: 5. There were only Caucasian adults among the donors, and all lived in Nashville, Tennessee. Sample: naive CD4+ T cells sorted from blood. Subset described: CD45RA+ positively selected. The receptor was isolated from a man between 18 and 35 years old in good health. The rearrangement joins TRBV5-1 to TRBJ2-7; 8 nucleotides line up with TRBD1. CDR3 sequence: CASSEDRVPYEQYF. The DNA for the CDR3 is TGCGCCAGCAGCGAGGACAGGGTCCCCTACGAGCAGTACTTC.